This TCR beta chain was recorded in a study of beta chain features in type 1 diabetes (dated by TCRdb to the late 2010s). General notes on the study: Patients and healthy donors did not differ in mean age, gender distribution, total cell number or subset yield. In the study, TCRB repertoires of sorted circulating CD4+ T cell subsets from recently diagnosed type 1 diabetes patients were compared with those of matched healthy donors. A total of 85 million to 110 million sorted cells were examined across all samples, and RNA yield correlated strongly with the number of cells per subset. Regulatory and stem cell-like memory subsets were isolated from only 8 patients and about eight healthy donors, whereas naive and central memory subsets came from all 30 or so donors.

Each donor gave one peripheral blood draw, around 100 mL on average, collected into heparinised tubes. Naive, central memory, regulatory and stem cell-like memory CD4+ T cells were sorted on a BD FACSAria II using a panel including CD45RO, CCR7, CD25, CD127, CD95 and CD27. Purity was above 95% for every sorted population. PBMCs were separated immediately by Lymphoprep density gradient centrifugation and were stained directly, without being cultured. So that batch effects would be minimized, each experiment stained and sorted samples in pairs, pairing one healthy donor with one patient. The CDR1 and CDR2 encoded by the germline V gene are MDHEN and SYDVKM. From its cysteine to its phenylalanine, the CDR3 spans 14 amino acids. Kept here is only the CDR3 DNA, which spans 42 bases and is read in frame from base 1. V trim: 6 bases; J trim: 3 bases; unmatched bases: 5. Study-wide findings and limitations: PCR might favor shorter templates, but patient and control samples were amplified and corrected together, so any skew would affect both groups equally. The naive, central memory and regulatory TCRB repertoires appeared to resemble one another more closely among patients than among healthy donors. A moderate but significant shortening of TCRB CDR3 length was observed in type 1 diabetes patients in all four CD4+ subsets. Because the HLA sub-analyses included only small numbers of individuals, any influence of HLA type on TCRB rearrangement was left unresolved. At VDJ recombination sites, patients with type 1 diabetes made fewer insertions and deleted more nucleotides, a pattern implying thymic rearrangement abnormalities. Because cDNA was sequenced instead of genomic DNA, highly expressing activated cells could be over-represented, though the groups showed no difference in activation or CD3 levels.

There are a few counts of this clone. What this receptor recognizes is not known. Nothing much larger sits one base from this clone, and base qualities are not available. The entire amount of isolated RNA was reverse transcribed using the High Capacity cDNA Reverse Transcription Kit, so the sequenced TCRB transcripts were expressed ones. Deep immunoSEQ sequencing was performed on naive, central memory and regulatory T cell samples, with an average of about 3.6 million total reads per sample. After sorted cells were lysed in RLT buffer, RNA was extracted with DNase-treated RNeasy Micro or Mini kits, with the choice depending on cell number. Each cell subset was processed separately to prevent cross-contamination, with patient and healthy donor samples processed together. Using the immunoSEQ multiplex PCR, TCRB sequences were amplified from cDNA into 87-bp fragments spanning the CDR3 region. Sequencing of the amplicons was done on the Illumina HiSeq platform. In the paper's pipeline: PCR bias was corrected computationally using synthetic template baselines, and reads within Hamming distance 2 were collapsed, with unmergeable singletons discarded. By aligning reads against IMGT, V, D and J genes, CDR3 length, and insertions or deletions at six rearrangement sites were assigned. Within each subset, clonotype counts were normalized to the number of sorted cells before true diversity and Gini coefficients were calculated with the tcR R package. The overlap coefficient, calculated on TCRB nucleotide sequences, was used to measure repertoire sharing. TCRdb carries this immuneACCESS record with in-frame sequences only. Its versions omit some clonotypes, under half of them owing to an unresolved V gene in the studies checked, with the rest unexplained. That table furnishes V, J and clone size, whereas the DNA furnished D and trimming. A total of about 150,000 clones appear in this sample, about 9.4% of them only once. Roughly 0.45% of the sample belongs to the ten largest clones.

What was sequenced was central memory CD4+ T cells from blood. The sequence was obtained from a young man with type 1 diabetes. The sequence joins TRBV28 to TRBJ1-1, with 9 bases matching TRBD1. The DNA sequence follows: TGTGCCAGCAGCCCGGGACAGGGAGACACTGAAGCTTTCTTT. It codes for CASSPGQGDTEAFF.